This T cell receptor (beta chain) was captured in a study of cytomegalovirus exposure and HLA in healthy donors. Study-level background: Inside one of the first data releases sat 80 million to 95 million unique TCRs taken from HLA-typed donors. Findings of the study overall: Reportedly, TCR beta sequences accurately predicted HLA-A and HLA-B alleles in most subjects. Researchers had no immune exposure information except CMV serostatus available. HLA alleles were associated with 17,000 or so TCR beta sequences in a later analysis at 0.05 false discovery rate.

This CDR3 region has 16 residues. Germline V gene lookup returns CDR1 SGHRS and CDR2 YFSETQ. The V end lost 0 bases, the J end lost 6 bases, and 16 bases lay between the germline ends. Vbeta (60) and Jbeta (13) primers were used in the PCR. TCRdb keeps only in-frame clones here, not all; method: immunoSEQ multiplex PCR. The sample lists about 120,000 clones; about four fifths were seen once. Comments on this clone: The antigen remains unidentified.

The rearrangement joins TRBV5-1 to TRBJ2-1, with D possibly being TRBD2 (5 bases). The sequence was obtained from a man aged 30 to 45 in good health and CMV-seropositive. The sequenced sample was PBMCs. CDR3 nucleotide sequence: TGCGCCAGCAGCTTGGCAGGTCGGGGTAGGAGCAATGAGCAGTTCTTC. It specifies CASSLAGRGRSNEQFF.